This T cell receptor beta chain came from a study of blood T cell repertoires in COVID-19. Turning to the study itself: Specimens from acute and convalescent COVID-19 originated in the United States, Italy and Spain. Nucleic acid was either cDNA or gDNA, and it came from T cells, B-cell-depleted T cells, or PBMCs.

Only in-frame clones appear in the TCRdb table, and some are missing; sequencing was by immunoSEQ multiplex PCR. The sample carries approximately 150,000 clones, 87% recorded once. Trimming left V 7 bases short and J 10 bases short, with 11 bases between. This CDR3 has 11 amino acids. Looked up from germline, CDR1 is MDHEN and CDR2 is SYDVKM. The chain links TRBV28 to TRBJ1-5; D is perhaps TRBD1 (5 bases). The sequence was obtained from a human donor in a cohort sampled during active COVID-19. The material sequenced was peripheral blood. The CDR3 reads CASNEGVPQHF. The CDR3 DNA reads as TGTGCCAGCAATGAAGGGGTCCCCCAGCATTTT.